This TCR beta chain is drawn from a study of cytotoxic CD8 clonotypes in ibrutinib-treated CLL. Overall study: In all, around 10 patients were relapsed/refractory, around 15 were treatment-naive and roughly 18 were IGHV unmutated. Study-level points and caveats: Few clonotypes were public, and these shrank or held steady under treatment.

Germline CDR1 MDHEN, CDR2 SYDVKM. The CDR3 loop spans 17 amino acids. Trimming removed 8 bases at V and 7 bases at J, with 27 bases between. Depths of 1 in 200,000 to 1 in 1 million T cells were the sequencing target. Some clones are missing from TCRdb's copy, which holds only in-frame ones; the method was immunoSEQ multiplex PCR. The sample records some 200,000 clones, around three quarters being singletons. This clone was observed a single time. The target antigen is unknown. The origin of this receptor is a human donor with chronic lymphocytic leukemia. The chain has TRBV28 and TRBJ1-5; D is possibly TRBD1 (5 bases). Specimen: PBMCs, collected after 24 months of ibrutinib treatment. The CDR3 coding sequence is TGTGCCAGCCTGCGGGACCACGGGACCTCACTAGGACAGCCCCAGCATTTT. This sequence encodes CASLRDHGTSLGQPQHF.